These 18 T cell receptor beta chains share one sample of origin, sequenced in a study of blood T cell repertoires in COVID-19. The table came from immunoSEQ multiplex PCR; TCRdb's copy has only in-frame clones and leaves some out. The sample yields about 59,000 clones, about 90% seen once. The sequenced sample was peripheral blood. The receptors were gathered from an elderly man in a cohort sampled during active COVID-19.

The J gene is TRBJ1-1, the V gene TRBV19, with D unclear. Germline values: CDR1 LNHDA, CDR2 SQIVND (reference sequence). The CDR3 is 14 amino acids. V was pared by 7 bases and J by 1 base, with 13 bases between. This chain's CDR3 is CASTTREGNTEAFF. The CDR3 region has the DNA TGTGCCAGTACCACACGGGAGGGGAACACTGAAGCTTTCTTT.

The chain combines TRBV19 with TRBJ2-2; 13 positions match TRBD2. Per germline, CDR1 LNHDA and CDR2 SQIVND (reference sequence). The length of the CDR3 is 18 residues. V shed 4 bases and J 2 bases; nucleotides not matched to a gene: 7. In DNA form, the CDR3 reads TGTGCCAGTAGTACAGGACTAGCGGGAGCCGTAAACACCGGGGAGCTGTTTTTT. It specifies CASSTGLAGAVNTGELFF.

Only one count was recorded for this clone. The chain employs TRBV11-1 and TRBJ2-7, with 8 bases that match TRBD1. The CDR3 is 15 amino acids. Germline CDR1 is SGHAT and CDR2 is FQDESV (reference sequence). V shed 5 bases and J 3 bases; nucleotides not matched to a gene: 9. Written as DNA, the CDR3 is TGTGCCAGCAGCCCATTAGCGGACAGGGACTACGAGCAGTACTTC. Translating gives CASSPLADRDYEQYF.

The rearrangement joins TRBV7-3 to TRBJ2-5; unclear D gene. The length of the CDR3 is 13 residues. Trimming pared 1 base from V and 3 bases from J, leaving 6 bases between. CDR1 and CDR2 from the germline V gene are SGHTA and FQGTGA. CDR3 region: CASSLNAEETQYF. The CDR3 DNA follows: TGTGCCAGCAGCTTAAACGCAGAAGAGACCCAGTACTTC.

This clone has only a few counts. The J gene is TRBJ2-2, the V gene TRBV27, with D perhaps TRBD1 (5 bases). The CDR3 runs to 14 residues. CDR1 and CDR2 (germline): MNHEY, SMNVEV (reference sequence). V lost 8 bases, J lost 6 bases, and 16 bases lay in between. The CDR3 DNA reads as TGTGCCAGCGCACAAGGGATGGGGCCCGGGGAGCTGTTTTTT. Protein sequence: CASAQGMGPGELFF.

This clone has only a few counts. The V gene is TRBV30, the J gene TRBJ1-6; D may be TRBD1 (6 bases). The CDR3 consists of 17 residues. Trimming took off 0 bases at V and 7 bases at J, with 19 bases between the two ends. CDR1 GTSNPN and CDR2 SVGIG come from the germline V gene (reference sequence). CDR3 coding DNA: TGTGCCTGGAGTGTAAGCCGGGGGGCAGTAAAGAATTCACCCCTCCACTTT. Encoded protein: CAWSVSRGAVKNSPLHF.

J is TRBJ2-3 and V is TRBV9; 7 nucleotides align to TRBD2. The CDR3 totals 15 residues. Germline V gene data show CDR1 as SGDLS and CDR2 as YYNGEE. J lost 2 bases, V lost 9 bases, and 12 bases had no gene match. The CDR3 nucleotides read TGTGCCACTTCGATCAGCGGGGAATTCACAGATACGCAGTATTTT. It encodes CATSISGEFTDTQYF.

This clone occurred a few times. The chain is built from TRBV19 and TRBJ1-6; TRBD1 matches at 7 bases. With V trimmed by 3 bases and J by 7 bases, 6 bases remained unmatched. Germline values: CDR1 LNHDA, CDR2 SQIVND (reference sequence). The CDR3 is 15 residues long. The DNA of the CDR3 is TGTGCCAGTAGTATCCTAGGACAGGACAATTCACCCCTCCACTTT. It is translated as CASSILGQDNSPLHF.

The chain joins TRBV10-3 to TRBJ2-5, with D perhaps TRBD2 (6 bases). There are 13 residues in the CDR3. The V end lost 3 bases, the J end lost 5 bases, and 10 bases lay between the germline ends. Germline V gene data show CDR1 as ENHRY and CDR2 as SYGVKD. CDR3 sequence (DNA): TGTGCCATCAGTGAAGGGGAGGCGGAGACCCAGTACTTC. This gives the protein CAISEGEAETQYF.

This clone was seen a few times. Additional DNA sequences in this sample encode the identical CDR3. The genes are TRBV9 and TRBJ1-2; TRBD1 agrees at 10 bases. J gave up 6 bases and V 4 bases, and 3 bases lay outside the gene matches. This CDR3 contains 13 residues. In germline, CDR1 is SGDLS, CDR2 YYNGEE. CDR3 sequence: CASSPGQGDGYTF. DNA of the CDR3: TGTGCCAGCAGCCCAGGACAGGGGGATGGCTACACCTTC.

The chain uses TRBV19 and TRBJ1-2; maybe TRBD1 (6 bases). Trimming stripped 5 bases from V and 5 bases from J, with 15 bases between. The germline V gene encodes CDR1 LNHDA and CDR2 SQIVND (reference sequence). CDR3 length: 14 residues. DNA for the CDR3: TGTGCCAGTAGTTTCCGGGACACATTGTATGGCTACACCTTC. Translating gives CASSFRDTLYGYTF.

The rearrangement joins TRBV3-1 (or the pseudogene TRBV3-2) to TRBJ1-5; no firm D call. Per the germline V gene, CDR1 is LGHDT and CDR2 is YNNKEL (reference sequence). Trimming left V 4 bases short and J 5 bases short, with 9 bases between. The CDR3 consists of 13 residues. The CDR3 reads CASSPTVDQPQHF. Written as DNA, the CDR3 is TGTGCCAGCAGCCCAACAGTAGATCAGCCCCAGCATTTT.

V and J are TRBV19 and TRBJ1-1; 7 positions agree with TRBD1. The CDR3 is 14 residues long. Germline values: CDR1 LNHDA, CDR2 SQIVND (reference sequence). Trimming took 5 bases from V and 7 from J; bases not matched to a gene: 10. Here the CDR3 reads CASSLNRGRGEAFF. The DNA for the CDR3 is TGTGCCAGTAGTCTTAACAGGGGAAGGGGTGAAGCTTTCTTT.

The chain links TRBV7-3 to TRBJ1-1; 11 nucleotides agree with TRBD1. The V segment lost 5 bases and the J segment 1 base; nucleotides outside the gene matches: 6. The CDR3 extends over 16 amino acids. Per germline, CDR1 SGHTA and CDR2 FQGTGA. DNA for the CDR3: TGTGCCAGCAGCCCCGGACAGGGGGCCCCGAACACTGAAGCTTTCTTT. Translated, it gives CASSPGQGAPNTEAFF.

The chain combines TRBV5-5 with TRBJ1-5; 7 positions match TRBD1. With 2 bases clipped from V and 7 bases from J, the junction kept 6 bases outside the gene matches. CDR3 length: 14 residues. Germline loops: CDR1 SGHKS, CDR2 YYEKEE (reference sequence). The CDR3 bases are TGTGCCAGCAGCTTAACAGGGGTGGAACAGCCCCAGCATTTT. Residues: CASSLTGVEQPQHF.

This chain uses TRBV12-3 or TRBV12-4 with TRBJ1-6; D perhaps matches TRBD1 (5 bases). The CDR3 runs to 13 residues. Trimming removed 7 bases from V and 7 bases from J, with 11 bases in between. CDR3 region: CASTPGGNSPLHF. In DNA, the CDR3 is TGTGCCAGCACTCCGGGGGGGAATTCACCCCTCCACTTT.

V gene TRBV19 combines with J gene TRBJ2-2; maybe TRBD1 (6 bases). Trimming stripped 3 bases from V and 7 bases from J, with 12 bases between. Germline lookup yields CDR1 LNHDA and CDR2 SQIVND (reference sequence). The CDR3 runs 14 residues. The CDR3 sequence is CASSINRERGELFF. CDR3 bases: TGTGCCAGTAGTATTAACAGGGAGCGCGGGGAGCTGTTTTTT.

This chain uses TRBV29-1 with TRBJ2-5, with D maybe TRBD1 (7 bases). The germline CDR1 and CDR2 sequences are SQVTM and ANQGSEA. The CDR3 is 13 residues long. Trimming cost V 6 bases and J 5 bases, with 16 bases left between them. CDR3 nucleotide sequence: TGCAGCGTGCGGAGGGGGCGGGTGGAGACCCAGTACTTC. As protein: CSVRRGRVETQYF.